The 4 T cell receptor beta chains below come from one sample, sequenced in a study of blood T cell repertoires in COVID-19. Here immunoSEQ multiplex PCR was the method, and the copy in TCRdb shows in-frame clones only, minus some. The sample yields roughly 290,000 clones, roughly 89% seen once. Sequencing input: PBMCs or T cells enriched from blood (not recorded which). These receptors all come from a woman between 40 and 50 years old who had recovered from COVID-19.

The CDR3 nucleotides are TGTGCCAGCAGCTTAGCGGGGCCCATCAATCAGCCCCAGCATTTT. Protein sequence: CASSLAGPINQPQHF. The chain joins TRBV7-2 to TRBJ1-5; D is perhaps TRBD1 (5 bases). Deletions cut 0 bases from V and 3 bases from J, with 9 bases between. Germline-derived CDR1 and CDR2 are SGHTA and FQGNSA. The CDR3 sequence is 15 residues long. Supplemented by reference TRBV7-2 and TRBJ1-5, the full variable domain reads GAGVSQSPSNKVTEKGKDVELRCDPISGHTALYWYRQSLGQGLEFLIYFQGNSAPDKSGLPSDRFSAERTGGSVSTLTIQRTQQEDSAVYLCASSLAGPINQPQHFGDGTRLSIL.

This clone was seen once. The genes are TRBV3-1 (or the pseudogene TRBV3-2) and TRBJ2-5; no firm D call. Trimming took 0 bases from V and 0 from J, leaving 8 bases between them. Germline loops: CDR1 LGHDT, CDR2 YNNKEL (reference sequence). The CDR3 totals 15 residues. This CDR3 is CASSQEVQYQETQYF. CDR3 sequence (DNA): TGTGCCAGCAGCCAAGAGGTTCAGTACCAAGAGACCCAGTACTTC.

The CDR3 DNA reads as TGTGCCAGCAGCTTATCTAGCGGGACAGGGGAAGACAATGAGCAGTTCTTC. Amino acids: CASSLSSGTGEDNEQFF. The chain employs TRBV11-3 and TRBJ2-1, with a weak D call TRBD1 (10 bases). Trimming pared 2 bases from V and 5 bases from J, leaving 19 bases between. This CDR3 spans 17 amino acids. CDR1 is SGHNT, CDR2 YENEEA, per germline.

This sequence joins TRBV19 and TRBJ1-1, with D perhaps matching TRBD1 (6 bases). V was shortened by 5 bases and J by 1 base, with 20 bases between the two germline ends. The CDR3 totals 17 residues. The V gene's germline CDR1 is LNHDA and CDR2 SQIVND (reference sequence). The DNA of the CDR3 is TGTGCCAGTAGTCCGCGGCGGTACAGGGAGGGGAACACTGAAGCTTTCTTT. Translating it yields CASSPRRYREGNTEAFF.